A selection of T cell receptor beta chains follows, all from one sample in a study of graft-versus-host responses after intestinal transplantation. TCRdb's copy holds only in-frame clones and misses some; the assay was immunoSEQ multiplex PCR. The sample contains about 110,000 clones, roughly 89% of which appear only once. Antigens of these TCRs are unknown. The sample consisted of unstimulated CD4+ T cells sorted from spleen or lymph node cells, taken before transplant. The source is a human donor who was the organ donor for an intestinal transplant. CDR3s include the opening cysteine and the closing phenylalanine or tryptophan. A D gene is named only where the DNA matches it firmly. Size is omitted from some rows. Given values are once, few, many or a class for expanded clones.

NA | NA | TRBJ2-2 | TRBV5-5 | TGTGCCAGCAGCTTGGGGCAGGGCACCGGGGAGCTGTTTTTT | CASSLGQGTGELFF
NA | NA | TRBJ2-7 | TRBV9 | TGTGCCAGCAGCGTATCTGTGGGGGAGCAGTACTTC | CASSVSVGEQYF
once | TRBD2 | TRBJ2-2 | TRBV19 | TGTGCCAGTACCACCGGGACTAGCGGGGGGGCCGGCACCGGGGAGCTGTTTTTT | CASTTGTSGGAGTGELFF
NA | NA | TRBJ1-1 | TRBV27 | TGTGCCAGCAGGGGGAACATGAACACTGAAGCTTTCTTT | CASRGNMNTEAFF
NA | NA | TRBJ1-1 | TRBV11-2 | TGTGCCAGCAGCCCACCTCGACTGACCGGGGCTTTCTTT | CASSPPRLTGAFF
NA | TRBD1 | TRBJ2-7 | TRBV27 | TGTGCCAGCAGTACCCGGGACAGCTCCTACGAGCAGTACTTC | CASSTRDSSYEQYF
once | NA | TRBJ1-2 | TRBV5-1 | TGCGCCAGCAGGCCTGGGAACTTCGAGTATGGCTACACCTTC | CASRPGNFEYGYTF
NA | NA | TRBJ2-2 | TRBV7-2 | TGTGCCAGCGCCGGACGTCGGTCCGGGGAGCTGTTTTTT | CASAGRRSGELFF
NA | NA | TRBJ2-7 | TRBV6-5 | TGTGCCAGCAGTTACACCGGACAGCTTTACGAGCAGTACTTC | CASSYTGQLYEQYF
once | TRBD1 | TRBJ2-3 | TRBV6-1 | TGTGCCAGCAGTGAAGAGGACAGGTATTTAGATACGCAGTATTTT | CASSEEDRYLDTQYF
NA | NA | TRBJ1-1 | TRBV18 | TGTGCCAGCTCACCTTCAGCCCCGTCGAACACTGAAGCTTTCTTT | CASSPSAPSNTEAFF
NA | NA | TRBJ1-6 | TRBV5-1 | TGCGCCAGCAGATTTGGGACGGGGAGCTCCTATAATTCACCCCTCCACTTT | CASRFGTGSSYNSPLHF
NA | TRBD1 | TRBJ2-7 | TRBV10-1 | TGCGCCAGCAGTGCAGGGGGCACCCCCTACGAGCAGTACTTC | CASSAGGTPYEQYF
NA | NA | TRBJ1-6 | TRBV7-2 | TGTGCCAGCAGCTTAAGGGACAACTCCTATAATTCACCCCTCCACTTT | CASSLRDNSYNSPLHF
NA | TRBD1 | TRBJ1-3 | TRBV27 | TGTGCCAGCAGTTTACGGACAGGTGGAAACACCATATATTTT | CASSLRTGGNTIYF
NA | NA | TRBJ1-5 | TRBV12-5 | TGTGCTAGTGGTTTGACAGTAAATCAGCCCCAGCATTTT | CASGLTVNQPQHF